This record covers a single T cell receptor (beta chain). Its antigen is currently not known. The sample holds no much larger clone one base away, and base qualities are not on file. TCRbeta CDR3 regions were amplified from genomic DNA using the immunoSEQ Assay, a bias-controlled multiplex PCR. In the paper's pipeline: Within the assay, amplification of reference gene primers was used to estimate how many nucleated cells each sample contained. To quantify the absolute abundance of each unique TCRbeta CDR3 rearrangement, sequence reads were collapsed and filtered. For each sample, productive Simpson clonality was calculated as the square root of Simpson's diversity index over productive rearrangements. TCRdb re-hosts the immuneACCESS table, in-frame sequences only. Its copies lack some clones; in the studies checked, an unresolved V gene accounts for under half of them, and the cause for the rest is not known. V, J and clone size are taken as reported in that table, and D and trimming were inferred from the DNA itself. Within this sample are about 120,000 clones, with about 90% of them counted one time only. More than 25% of the sample is held by the ten biggest clonotypes.

For CDR1 and CDR2, the germline V gene lists SGHVS and FNYEAQ. V loses 5 bases of germline sequence and J loses 6 bases, and the interval between the two ends is 10 bases. The CDR3 holds 12 amino acids from the cysteine to the phenylalanine. The retained sequence is limited to the CDR3, 36 bases, with the frame set at the first base. This entry belongs to a study of blood T cell repertoires in COVID-19 (dated by TCRdb to 2018 to 2021). With respect to the entire study: The collaborator samples originated in the United States, Italy and Spain and spanned the acute and convalescent phases of COVID-19. The material from the prospective study consisted of cDNA or gDNA derived from T cells, B-cell-depleted T cells, or PBMCs. Deeply sampled blood TCRbeta repertoires from subjects exposed to, actively infected with, or recovered from COVID-19 were included in the dataset. The repertoires were released in a freely available public database intended as a resource for research on the immune response to SARS-CoV-2. Samples came from the ongoing ImmuneRACE study (first 160 participants) plus 1,254 subjects from 6 global collaborators. A de-identified subject ID, COVID-19 status, age in years and sex were almost always included in the sample metadata. HLA class I and class II types, where available, came from metadata supplied by the sample provider rather than from assay-based typing. Study-level results and caveats: Clinical and demographic metadata were provided uncurated, with the amount varying by source and participant.

Collaborating institutions collected whole blood in K2EDTA tubes following their own protocols. Collaborator samples were shipped for TCRbeta analysis as frozen whole blood, isolated PBMCs, or DNA extracted from either sample type. Sample: peripheral blood. The clonotype originates from a woman in her 70s with acute or convalescent COVID-19. The chain couples TRBV7-6 to TRBJ1-1; the D segment cannot be called with confidence. The CDR3 protein sequence reads: CASSNPSAEAFF. The nucleotide sequence is TGTGCCAGCAGCAACCCGAGCGCTGAAGCTTTCTTT.